Listed below are T cell receptor beta chains from one sample, sequenced in a study of blood T cell repertoires in COVID-19. Data came from immunoSEQ multiplex PCR; TCRdb stores just in-frame clones and leaves some out. The table shows some 80,000 clones, with more than 65% occurring only once. Sample: peripheral blood. Source of these receptors: a woman aged 80 or over with active or convalescent COVID-19. Each CDR3 is given with its conserved first and last residue. A D gene is named only where the DNA matches it firmly. Some rows mark clone size as missing; the rest say once, few, many or name a class of expanded clone.

d_call	v_call	clone_size	j_call	cdr3_aa	cdr3_nt
TRBD1	TRBV6-5	-	TRBJ1-6	CASRQGRNSPLHF	TGTGCCAGCAGACAGGGGAGGAATTCACCCCTCCACTTT
TRBD1	TRBV6-6	-	TRBJ1-2	CASSYLGTGGASGYTF	TGTGCCAGCAGTTACCTCGGGACAGGGGGCGCCTCGGGCTACACCTTC
-	TRBV29-1	-	TRBJ1-4	CSVGNLDEKLFF	TGCAGCGTTGGTAACTTGGATGAAAAACTGTTTTTT
TRBD1	TRBV5-1	-	TRBJ1-4	CASSYQGASNEKLFF	TGCGCCAGCAGCTACCAGGGGGCCTCTAATGAAAAACTGTTTTTT
TRBD2	TRBV7-2	few	TRBJ2-5	CASSFSSGGETQYF	TGTGCCAGCAGCTTCAGCAGCGGGGGTGAGACCCAGTACTTC
TRBD1	TRBV18	-	TRBJ1-6	CASSPMGTGNNSPLHF	TGTGCCAGCTCACCAATGGGGACAGGCAATAATTCACCCCTCCACTTT
-	TRBV3-1/TRBV3-2	-	TRBJ2-1	CASSQVFPGLPYNEQFF	TGTGCCAGCAGCCAAGTGTTTCCGGGACTGCCGTACAATGAGCAGTTCTTC
-	TRBV24-1	-	TRBJ2-3	CATSDFGQSATDTQYF	TGTGCCACCAGTGATTTTGGACAGTCGGCGACAGATACGCAGTATTTT
TRBD1	TRBV7-6	-	TRBJ1-2	CASTKNQGADGYTF	TGTGCCAGCACCAAGAACCAGGGGGCAGATGGCTACACCTTC
TRBD2	TRBV30	once	TRBJ2-2	CAWGLASTGELFF	TGTGCCTGGGGACTAGCGAGCACCGGGGAGCTGTTTTTT
-	TRBV19	-	TRBJ1-2	CASSIGPGWSNYGYTF	TGTGCCAGTAGTATAGGCCCAGGGTGGTCCAACTATGGCTACACCTTC
-	TRBV6-2/TRBV6-3	-	TRBJ2-7	CASSPQGYEQYF	TGTGCCAGCAGTCCCCAGGGCTACGAGCAGTACTTC
TRBD1	TRBV2	-	TRBJ1-1	CASKDRGWTEAFF	TGTGCCAGCAAAGACAGGGGTTGGACTGAAGCTTTCTTT
-	TRBV6-1	-	TRBJ2-4	CASSDSGVAKNIQYF	TGTGCCAGCAGTGATTCAGGGGTAGCCAAAAACATTCAGTACTTC
TRBD1	TRBV19	-	TRBJ1-1	CASSILPGQGAREAFF	TGTGCCAGTAGTATATTACCGGGACAGGGGGCCAGGGAAGCTTTCTTT
TRBD2	TRBV4-2	-	TRBJ2-3	CASSQGTGLAGDTDTQYF	TGTGCCAGCAGCCAAGGGACGGGACTAGCGGGAGACACAGATACGCAGTATTTT
-	TRBV7-2	-	TRBJ2-5	CASSLDGGSGETQYF	TGTGCCAGCAGCCTCGATGGAGGGTCGGGAGAGACCCAGTACTTC
-	TRBV9	-	TRBJ2-5	CASSVGGQETQYF	TGTGCCAGCAGCGTAGGCGGCCAAGAGACCCAGTACTTC
TRBD2	TRBV30	-	TRBJ2-3	CAWGAGGPTDTQYF	TGTGCCTGGGGAGCGGGAGGGCCTACAGATACGCAGTATTTT
-	TRBV5-1	-	TRBJ1-6	CASSFGVGNSPLHF	TGCGCCAGCAGCTTCGGGGTGGGGAATTCACCCCTCCACTTT
-	TRBV4-1	once	TRBJ1-2	CASSLPGGSALYGYTF	TGCGCCAGCAGCCTCCCGGGGGGTTCAGCTCTCTATGGCTACACCTTC
TRBD1	TRBV15	-	TRBJ1-5	CATSRALTGAQPQHF	TGTGCCACCAGCAGAGCGCTAACAGGGGCCCAGCCCCAGCATTTT
-	TRBV27	-	TRBJ1-1	CASSLLGRNTEAFF	TGTGCCAGCAGTTTACTAGGGAGGAACACTGAAGCTTTCTTT
-	TRBV6-2/TRBV6-3	-	TRBJ2-1	CASSYRAGTYNEQFF	TGTGCCAGCAGTTACAGGGCGGGAACCTACAATGAGCAGTTCTTC
-	TRBV10-2	few	TRBJ1-2	CASSEGPGAGGYTF	TGCGCCAGCAGTGAGGGCCCAGGGGCGGGTGGCTACACCTTC
-	TRBV6-1	-	TRBJ1-2	CASSDTQNYGYTF	TGTGCCAGCAGTGACACACAAAACTATGGCTACACCTTC